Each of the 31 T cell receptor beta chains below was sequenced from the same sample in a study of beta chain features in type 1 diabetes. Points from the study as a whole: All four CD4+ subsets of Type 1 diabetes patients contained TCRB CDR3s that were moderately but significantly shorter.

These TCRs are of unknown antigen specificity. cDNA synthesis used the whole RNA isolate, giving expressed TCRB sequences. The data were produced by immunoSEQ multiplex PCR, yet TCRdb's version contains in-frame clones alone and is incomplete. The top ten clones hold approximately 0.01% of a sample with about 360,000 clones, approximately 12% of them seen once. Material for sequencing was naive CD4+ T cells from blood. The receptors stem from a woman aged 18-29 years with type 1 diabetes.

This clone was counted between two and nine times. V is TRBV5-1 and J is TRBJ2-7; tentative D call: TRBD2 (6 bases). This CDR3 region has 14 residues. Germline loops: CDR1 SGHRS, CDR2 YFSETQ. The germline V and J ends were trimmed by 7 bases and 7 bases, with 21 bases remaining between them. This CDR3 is CASGASGGPVEQYF. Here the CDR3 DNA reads TGCGCCAGCGGAGCTTCCGGGGGTCCGGTGGAGCAGTACTTC.

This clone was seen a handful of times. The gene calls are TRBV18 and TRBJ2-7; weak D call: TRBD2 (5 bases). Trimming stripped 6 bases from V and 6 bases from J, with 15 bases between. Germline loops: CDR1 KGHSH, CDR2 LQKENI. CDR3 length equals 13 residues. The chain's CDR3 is CASSLIPAGEQYF. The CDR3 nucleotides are TGTGCCAGCTCGCTAATTCCCGCGGGCGAGCAGTACTTC.

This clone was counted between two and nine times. CDR3 amino acids: CASSKVGVYNEQFF. CDR3 nucleotides: TGTGCCAGCAGCAAAGTCGGAGTCTACAATGAGCAGTTCTTC. This chain joins TRBV21-1 and TRBJ2-1; no check of the table's D call, TRBD2, against the DNA was made. TRBV21-1 is reported as a pseudogene. CDR3 length: 14 amino acids.

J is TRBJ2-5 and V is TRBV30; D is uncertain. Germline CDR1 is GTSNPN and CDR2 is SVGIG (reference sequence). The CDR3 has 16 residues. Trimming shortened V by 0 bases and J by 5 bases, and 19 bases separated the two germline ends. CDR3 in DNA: TGTGCCTGGAGTGTAGGAATTCTGAGGATAGAGGAGACCCAGTACTTC. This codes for CAWSVGILRIEETQYF.

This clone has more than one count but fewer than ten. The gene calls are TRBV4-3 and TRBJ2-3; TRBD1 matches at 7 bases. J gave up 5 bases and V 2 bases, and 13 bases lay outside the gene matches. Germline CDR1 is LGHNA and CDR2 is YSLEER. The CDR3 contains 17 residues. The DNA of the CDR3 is TGCGCCAGCAGCCAACACCTAACCCCGACAGGGCAAGATACGCAGTATTTT. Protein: CASSQHLTPTGQDTQYF.

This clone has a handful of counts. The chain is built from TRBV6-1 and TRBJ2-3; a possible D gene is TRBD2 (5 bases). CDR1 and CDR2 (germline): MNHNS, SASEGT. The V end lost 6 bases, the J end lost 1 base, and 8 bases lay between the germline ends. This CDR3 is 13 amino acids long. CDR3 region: CASSLRGTDTQYF. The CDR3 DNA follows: TGTGCCAGCAGCCTGCGGGGCACAGATACGCAGTATTTT.

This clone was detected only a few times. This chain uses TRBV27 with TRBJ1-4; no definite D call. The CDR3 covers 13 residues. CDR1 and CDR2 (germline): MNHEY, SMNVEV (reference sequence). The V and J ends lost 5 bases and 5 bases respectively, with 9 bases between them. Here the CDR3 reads CASSPRRNEKLFF. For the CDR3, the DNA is TGTGCCAGCAGTCCACGCAGGAATGAAAAACTGTTTTTT.

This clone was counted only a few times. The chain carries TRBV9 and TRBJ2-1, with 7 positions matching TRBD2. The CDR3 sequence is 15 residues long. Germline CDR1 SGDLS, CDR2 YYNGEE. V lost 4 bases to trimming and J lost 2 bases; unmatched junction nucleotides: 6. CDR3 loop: CASSLRGEAYNEQFF. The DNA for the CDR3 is TGTGCCAGCAGCCTCCGGGGGGAAGCCTACAATGAGCAGTTCTTC. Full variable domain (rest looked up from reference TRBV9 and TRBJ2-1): DSGVTQTPKHLITATGQRVTLRCSPRSGDLSVYWYQQSLDQGLQFLIQYYNGEERAKGNILERFSAQQFPDLHSELNLSSLELGDSALYFCASSLRGEAYNEQFFGPGTRLTVL.

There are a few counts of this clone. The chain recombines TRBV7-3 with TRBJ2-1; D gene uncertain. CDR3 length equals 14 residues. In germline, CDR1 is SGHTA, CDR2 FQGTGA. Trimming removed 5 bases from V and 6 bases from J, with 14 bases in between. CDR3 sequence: CASSPSPTPNEQFF. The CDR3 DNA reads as TGTGCCAGCAGCCCCAGTCCAACACCCAATGAGCAGTTCTTC.

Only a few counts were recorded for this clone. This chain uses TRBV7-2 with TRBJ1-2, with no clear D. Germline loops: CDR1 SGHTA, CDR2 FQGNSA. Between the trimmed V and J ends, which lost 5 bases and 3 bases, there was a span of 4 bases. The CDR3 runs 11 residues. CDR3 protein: CASSPDYGYTF. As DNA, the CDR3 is TGTGCCAGCAGCCCCGACTATGGCTACACCTTC.

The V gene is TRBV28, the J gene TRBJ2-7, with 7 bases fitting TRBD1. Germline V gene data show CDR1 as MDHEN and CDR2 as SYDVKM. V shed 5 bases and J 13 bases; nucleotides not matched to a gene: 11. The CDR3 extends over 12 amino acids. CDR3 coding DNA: TGTGCCAGCAGTCCGAATACAGGGGTGCCCTACTTC. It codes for CASSPNTGVPYF.

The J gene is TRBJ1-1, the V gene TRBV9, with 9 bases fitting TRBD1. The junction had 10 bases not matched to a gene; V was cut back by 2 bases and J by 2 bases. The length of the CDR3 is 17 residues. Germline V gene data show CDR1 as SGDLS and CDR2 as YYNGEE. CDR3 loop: CASSVYTGGYGNTEAFF. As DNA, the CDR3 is TGTGCCAGCAGCGTTTACACAGGGGGCTACGGAAACACTGAAGCTTTCTTT.

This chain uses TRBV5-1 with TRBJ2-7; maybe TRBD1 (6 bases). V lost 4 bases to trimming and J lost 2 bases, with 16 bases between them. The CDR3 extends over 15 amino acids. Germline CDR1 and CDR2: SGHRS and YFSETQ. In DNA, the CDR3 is TGCGCCAGCAGCATAAGGACAGAACCGACCTACGAGCAGTACTTC. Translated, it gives CASSIRTEPTYEQYF.

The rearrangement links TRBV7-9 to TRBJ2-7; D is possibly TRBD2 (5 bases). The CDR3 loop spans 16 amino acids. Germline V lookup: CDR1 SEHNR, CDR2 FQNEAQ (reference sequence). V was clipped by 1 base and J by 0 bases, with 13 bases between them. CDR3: CASSLVMLGSSYEQYF. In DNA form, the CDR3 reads TGTGCCAGCAGCTTAGTCATGTTAGGGAGCTCCTACGAGCAGTACTTC.

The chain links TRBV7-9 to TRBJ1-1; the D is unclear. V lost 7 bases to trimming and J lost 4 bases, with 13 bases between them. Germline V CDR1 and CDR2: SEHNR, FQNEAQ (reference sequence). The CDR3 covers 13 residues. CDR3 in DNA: TGTGCCAGCACCAAGGGAGAGGCCACTGAAGCTTTCTTT. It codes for CASTKGEATEAFF.

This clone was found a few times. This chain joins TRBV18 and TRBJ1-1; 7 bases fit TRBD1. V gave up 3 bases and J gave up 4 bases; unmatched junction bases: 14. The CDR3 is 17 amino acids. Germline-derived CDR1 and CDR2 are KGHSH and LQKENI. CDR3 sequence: CASSPTRQGLRGTEAFF. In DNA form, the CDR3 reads TGTGCCAGCTCACCGACGAGACAGGGTTTAAGGGGCACTGAAGCTTTCTTT.

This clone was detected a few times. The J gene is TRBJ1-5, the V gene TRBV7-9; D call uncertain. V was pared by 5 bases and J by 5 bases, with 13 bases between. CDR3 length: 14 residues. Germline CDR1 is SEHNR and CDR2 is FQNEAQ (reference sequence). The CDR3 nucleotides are TGTGCCAGCAGCCTTAGTGGTTTCGATCAGCCCCAGCATTTT. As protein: CASSLSGFDQPQHF.

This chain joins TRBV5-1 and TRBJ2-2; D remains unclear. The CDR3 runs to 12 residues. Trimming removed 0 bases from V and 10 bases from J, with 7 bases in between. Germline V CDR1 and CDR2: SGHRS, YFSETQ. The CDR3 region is CASSLGAEELFF. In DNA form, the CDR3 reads TGCGCCAGCAGCTTGGGGGCCGAGGAGCTGTTTTTT.

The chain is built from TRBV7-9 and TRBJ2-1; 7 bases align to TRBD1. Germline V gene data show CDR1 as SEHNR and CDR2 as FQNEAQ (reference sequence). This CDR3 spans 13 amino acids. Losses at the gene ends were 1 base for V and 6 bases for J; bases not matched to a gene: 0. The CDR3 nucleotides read TGTGCCAGCAGCTTAGGGGACAGCAATGAGCAGTTCTTC. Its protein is CASSLGDSNEQFF.

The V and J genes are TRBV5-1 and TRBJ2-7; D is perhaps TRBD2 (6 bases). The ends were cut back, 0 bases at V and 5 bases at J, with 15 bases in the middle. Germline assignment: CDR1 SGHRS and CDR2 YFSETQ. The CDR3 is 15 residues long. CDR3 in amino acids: CASSLVARDLHEQYF. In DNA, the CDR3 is TGCGCCAGCAGCTTGGTGGCGCGGGACCTTCACGAGCAGTACTTC.

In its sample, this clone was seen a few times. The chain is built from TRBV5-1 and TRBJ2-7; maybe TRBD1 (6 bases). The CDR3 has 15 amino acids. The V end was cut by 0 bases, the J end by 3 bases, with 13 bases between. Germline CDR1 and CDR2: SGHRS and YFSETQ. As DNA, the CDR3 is TGCGCCAGCAGCTTGGAAGGGGGTTTCCACTACGAGCAGTACTTC. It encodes CASSLEGGFHYEQYF.

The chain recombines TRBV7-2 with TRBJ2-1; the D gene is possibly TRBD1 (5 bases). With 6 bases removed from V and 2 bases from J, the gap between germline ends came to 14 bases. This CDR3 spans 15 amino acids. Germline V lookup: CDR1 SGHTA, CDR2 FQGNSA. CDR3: CASSPGLTTYNEQFF. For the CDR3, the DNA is TGTGCCAGCAGTCCAGGGCTTACTACCTACAATGAGCAGTTCTTC.

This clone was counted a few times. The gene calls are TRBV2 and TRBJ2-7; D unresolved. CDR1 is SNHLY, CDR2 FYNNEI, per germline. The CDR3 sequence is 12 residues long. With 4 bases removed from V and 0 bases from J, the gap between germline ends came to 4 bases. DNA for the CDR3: TGTGCCAGCAGTGGGGCCTCCTACGAGCAGTACTTC. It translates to CASSGASYEQYF.

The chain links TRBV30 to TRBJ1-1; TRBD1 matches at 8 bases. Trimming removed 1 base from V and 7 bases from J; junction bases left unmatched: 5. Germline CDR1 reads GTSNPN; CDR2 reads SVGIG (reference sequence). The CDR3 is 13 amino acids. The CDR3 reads CAWSGDRPIEAFF. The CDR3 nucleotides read TGTGCCTGGAGTGGGGACAGGCCTATTGAAGCTTTCTTT.

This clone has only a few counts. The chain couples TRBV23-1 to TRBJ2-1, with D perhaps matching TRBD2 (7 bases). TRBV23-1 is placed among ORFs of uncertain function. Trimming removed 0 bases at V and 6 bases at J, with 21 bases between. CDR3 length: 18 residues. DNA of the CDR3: TGCGCCAGCAGTCAATCGGCGGGAGTCAACAGGGCCCGCAATGAGCAGTTCTTC. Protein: CASSQSAGVNRARNEQFF.

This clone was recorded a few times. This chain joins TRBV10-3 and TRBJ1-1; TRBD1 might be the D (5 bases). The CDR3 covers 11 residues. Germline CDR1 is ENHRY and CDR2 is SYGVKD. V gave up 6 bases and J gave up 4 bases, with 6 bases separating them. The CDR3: CAIRGGTEAFF. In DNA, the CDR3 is TGTGCCATCAGGGGGGGCACTGAAGCTTTCTTT.

As DNA, the CDR3 is TGCAGCGTTCCTCGGGGGGCGTCCACTGAAGCTTTCTTT. It encodes CSVPRGASTEAFF. The V call is TRBV29-1, the J call TRBJ1-1; TRBD1 might be the D (6 bases). CDR1 is SQVTM, CDR2 ANQGSEA, per germline. V lost 5 bases to trimming and J lost 4 bases, with 14 bases between them. This CDR3 has 13 amino acids.

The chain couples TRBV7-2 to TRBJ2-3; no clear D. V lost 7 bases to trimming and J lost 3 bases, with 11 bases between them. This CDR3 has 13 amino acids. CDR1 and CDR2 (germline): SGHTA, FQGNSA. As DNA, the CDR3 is TGTGCCAGCAACCATGCAGCGACAGATACGCAGTATTTT. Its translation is CASNHAATDTQYF.

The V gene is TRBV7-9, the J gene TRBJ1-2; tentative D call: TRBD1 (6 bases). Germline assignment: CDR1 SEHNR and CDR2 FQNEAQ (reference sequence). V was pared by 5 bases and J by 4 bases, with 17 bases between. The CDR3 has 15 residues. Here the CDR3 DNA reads TGTGCCAGCAGCCCACTCGACAGGACGGGCTATGGCTACACCTTC. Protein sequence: CASSPLDRTGYGYTF.

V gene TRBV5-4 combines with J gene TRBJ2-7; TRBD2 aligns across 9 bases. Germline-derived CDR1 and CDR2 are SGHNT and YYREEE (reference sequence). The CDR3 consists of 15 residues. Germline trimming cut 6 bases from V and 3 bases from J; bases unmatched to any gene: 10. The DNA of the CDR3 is TGTGCCAGCACCCCTGAACTAGCGGGTAGCTACGAGCAGTACTTC. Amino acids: CASTPELAGSYEQYF.

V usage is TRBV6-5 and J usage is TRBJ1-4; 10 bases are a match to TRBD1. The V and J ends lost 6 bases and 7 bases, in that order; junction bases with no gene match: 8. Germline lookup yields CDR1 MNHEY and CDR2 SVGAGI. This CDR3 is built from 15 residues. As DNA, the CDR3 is TGTGCCAGCAGCCCAATGGGACAGGGGAGTGAAAAACTGTTTTTT. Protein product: CASSPMGQGSEKLFF.